This T cell receptor beta chain was retrieved from a study of T cells in Graves' hyperthyroidism and ophthalmopathy. This clonotype came up a few times. There were TCR beta CDR3 regions amplified from RNA transcripts. RT-PCR in the first round (using the HTBI primer set) targeted the TCR CDR3. TCRdb itself ran the multiplex PCR reads through MiXCR, one entry per CDR3 protein. Seen here are under 400,000 distinct CDR3 sequences, around 15% observed once, and the top ten hold about 21%. This CDR3 spans 13 amino acids. The germline V and J ends were trimmed by 1 base and 12 bases, with 13 bases remaining between them.

This TCR came from a woman aged 60-70 years with Graves' ophthalmopathy. The chain couples TRBV12-3 or TRBV12-4 to TRBJ2-1, with no clear D. Input material: blood. CDR3 in DNA: TGTGCCAGCAGTTTAGGGGAACGGAGAGGGCAGTTCTTC. This gives the protein CASSLGERRGQFF.